Given below is one T cell receptor beta chain in context. The antigen it binds to is not known. Base qualities are not recorded, but no much larger clone differs from it by a single base. Systemically healthy Caucasian individuals from Russia, some 36 in total and aged roughly 6 to 90 years, were included as donors. Each donor gave about 11 milliliters of peripheral blood, drawn into EDTA-treated Vacutainer tubes. Ficoll-Paque density-gradient centrifugation was used to isolate PBMCs, with at least 7 million obtained per sample. Trizol reagent was used to extract total RNA from PBMCs, with at least 5.5 micrograms per sample. Naive CD45RAhigh/CD27high T cell percentages were measured by flow cytometry on a PBMC aliquot from every donor. The sample originates from a study of blood T cells in healthy people across ages (dated by TCRdb to between 2014 and 2017). With respect to the entire study: In model experiments, template switching captured roughly one uniquely barcoded TCR beta cDNA molecule for every two T cells. Donors of different ages were randomly distributed across sequencing lanes to avoid experimental bias. To track age-related changes in TCR beta repertoire diversity, the study relied on deep sequencing normalized with unique cDNA molecular identifiers. The donors were split into four age groups: young (average about 16 years), middle-aged (39), aged (roughly 60) and long-lived (roughly 77). Two additional independent replicas of 1 million unique cDNA reads from the same blood draw were analyzed for two donors (one aged 18 to 30 and one aged 80 or older). Paper-wide results and their limitations: The CMV infection status of donors was not known, potentially confounding age-related changes in expanded clonotypes. The long-lived group showed more naive CD4+ T cells, fewer expanded clones and increased TCR diversity than the aged group, suggesting age selection. Since profiling was done on bulk unsorted PBMCs, naive and antigen-experienced compartments could not be conclusively compared. Observed TCR beta diversity per million T cells fell roughly linearly with age, and a significant reduction was already apparent by age about 38. Estimates of total diversity based on one million sequenced T cells were considered lower bounds and underestimates. The percentage of naive T cells measured by flow cytometry correlated strongly with observed TCR beta diversity.

From the germline V gene, CDR1 is SQVTM and CDR2 is ANQGSEA. The germline V end is reduced by 8 bases and the J end by 2 bases; junction bases left unmatched: 2. Inclusive of the bounding cysteine and phenylalanine, the CDR3 is 12 residues long. Left in the record is the CDR3 DNA by itself, 36 bases read in frame from the first base. Libraries were made using 5' RACE. The sequencing machine was an Illumina HiSeq 2500. A second roughly 6 to 11 cycle PCR used a sample-barcoded 5' primer and a J-beta primer mix. A template-switch 5' adaptor carrying 12 random nucleotides introduced a unique molecular identifier onto each TCR beta cDNA molecule. Each sample yielded at least 3 million CDR3-containing paired-end reads. First-strand cDNA was synthesized from all RNA with the Mint cDNA synthesis kit, primed by a TRBC-specific oligonucleotide. Following uracil-DNA glycosylase treatment, all cDNA underwent a first 18-cycle PCR with the universal primers M1SS and BC2_uni_R. Processing in the source paper ran as follows. Each sample was normalized by randomly selecting 1 million high-quality reads, each carrying a distinct molecular identifier. Reads with shared molecular identifiers were discarded instead of being binned into consensus sequences. MiTCR, run with a Q25 quality threshold and the strictest error-elimination algorithm, handled CDR3 identification, clonotype clustering and error correction. A nonparametric unseen species model with Euler transformation was used to estimate a lower bound on total TCR beta diversity. TCRdb ran its own pipeline on the public reads, namely fastp trimming at Q25 and MiXCR clone calling, and kept in-frame beta chains. Here each entry gathers all rows of one CDR3 protein and keeps the most common genes and DNA. These V and J calls rely on TCRdb rather than the paper's analysis. This sample lists approximately 880,000 distinct CDR3 sequences; under 50% were detected once. The top ten constitute about an eighth of the sample.

Sample: blood. The sequence came from a man younger than 40 in good health. The rearranged chain carries TRBV29-1 and TRBJ1-2; 10 bases in the junction line up with TRBD1. This receptor has the CDR3 CSTGQGNYGYTF. In nucleotides, the sequence is TGCAGCACGGGACAGGGGAACTATGGCTACACCTTC.